A selection of T cell receptor beta chains follows, all from one sample in a study of CD8 T cells in Susac syndrome. MiXCR, run by TCRdb on the immunoSEQ multiplex PCR reads, gives a single entry per CDR3 protein. Of 75,000 to 95,000 distinct CDR3 sequences listed, around 93% are singletons. The sequenced sample was CD8+ T cells from PBMCs. These receptors originate from a human donor with Susac syndrome. CDR3s include the opening cysteine and the closing phenylalanine or tryptophan. Fields, in order: J gene, clone size, D gene, V gene, CDR3 length, CDR3 protein, CDR3 DNA. A D gene is named only where the DNA matches it firmly. Some rows have no size entry. The others give once, few or many, or a class for an expanded clone.

>TRBJ2-1|-|TRBD2|TRBV7-9|16
CASILALGGRSNEQFF
TGTGCCAGCATCCTGGCATTGGGGGGGAGAAGCAATGAGCAGTTCTTC
>TRBJ2-2|-|-|TRBV27|13
CASLLANTGELFF
TGTGCCAGTCTCCTCGCGAACACCGGGGAGCTGTTTTTT
>TRBJ2-7|-|TRBD1|TRBV15|14
CATAEQGSSYEQYF
TGTGCCACCGCCGAACAGGGGAGCTCCTACGAGCAGTACTTC
>TRBJ1-1|-|-|TRBV4-1|13
CASRVGVNTEAFF
TGCGCCAGCAGGGTGGGGGTGAACACTGAAGCTTTCTTT
>TRBJ1-2|-|TRBD1|TRBV27|17
CASSLSAWDRVSWGYTF
TGTGCCAGCAGTTTATCCGCATGGGACAGGGTGTCATGGGGCTACACCTTC
>TRBJ1-2|-|-|TRBV14|16
CASSQFGTPFPHGYTF
TGTGCCAGCAGCCAATTCGGGACACCATTCCCCCATGGCTACACCTTC
>TRBJ2-2|-|-|TRBV30|15
CAWSKQGRNTGELFF
TGTGCCTGGAGTAAGCAGGGGCGGAACACCGGGGAGCTGTTTTTT
>TRBJ2-1|-|-|TRBV19|13
CASSIGYYNEQFF
TGTGCCAGTAGTATTGGCTACTACAATGAGCAGTTCTTC
>TRBJ2-7|-|TRBD1|TRBV20-1|13
CSAGTGRWLEQYF
TGCAGTGCTGGGACAGGGAGGTGGTTGGAGCAGTACTTC
>TRBJ2-5|-|TRBD2|TRBV30|13
CAWRSSGQETQYF
TGTGCCTGGAGAAGTAGCGGGCAAGAGACCCAGTACTTC
>TRBJ2-1|-|TRBD2|TRBV7-2|16
CASSPLSGRGWGEQFF
TGTGCCAGCAGCCCGCTTAGCGGGAGGGGTTGGGGTGAGCAGTTCTTC
>TRBJ2-7|once|-|TRBV30|12
CAWMVSAYEQYF
TGTGCCTGGATGGTCAGCGCCTACGAGCAGTACTTC
>TRBJ2-2|-|TRBD2|TRBV5-1|17
CASSLGTSGSITGELFF
TGCGCCAGCAGCTTGGGTACTAGCGGGAGCATAACCGGGGAGCTGTTTTTT
>TRBJ2-7|-|-|TRBV4-1|15
CASSQEGDTFYEQYF
TGCGCCAGCAGCCAAGAGGGGGACACGTTCTACGAGCAGTACTTC
>TRBJ2-7|-|-|TRBV20-1|12
CSARPVGDEQYF
TGCAGTGCTCGCCCAGTGGGGGACGAGCAGTACTTC
>TRBJ1-1|-|TRBD1|TRBV29-1|15
CSVALTGGMNTEAFF
TGCAGCGTTGCCCTGACAGGGGGGATGAACACTGAAGCTTTCTTT
>TRBJ2-1|-|TRBD1|TRBV12-3/TRBV12-4|15
CASRPALTGVGEQFF
TGTGCCAGCAGACCTGCCTTGACAGGGGTCGGTGAGCAGTTCTTC
>TRBJ2-7|once|-|TRBV20-1|13
CSARRSPSMEQYF
TGCAGTGCTAGGAGGTCTCCGTCCATGGAGCAGTACTTC
>TRBJ2-2|-|-|TRBV5-1|13
CASSSPSSRELFF
TGCGCCAGCAGCTCCCCATCGTCCAGGGAGCTGTTTTTT
>TRBJ2-5|-|-|TRBV30|13
CAWSGGTGETQYF
TGTGCCTGGAGTGGGGGTACTGGAGAGACCCAGTACTTC
>TRBJ2-1|once|-|TRBV30|13
CAWSVGGSNEQFF
TGTGCCTGGAGTGTCGGAGGGAGTAATGAGCAGTTCTTC
>TRBJ2-3|-|-|TRBV3-1|16
CASSPDWRDSTDTQYF
TGTGCCAGCAGCCCAGATTGGAGAGATAGCACAGATACGCAGTATTTT
>TRBJ2-1|-|TRBD2|TRBV7-3|15
CASSPGLGGPNEQFF
TGTGCCAGCAGCCCGGGACTAGGGGGACCTAATGAGCAGTTCTTC